This TCR beta chain was observed in a study of blood T cell repertoires in COVID-19. The protocol was immunoSEQ multiplex PCR, while the TCRdb copy is restricted to in-frame clones and leaves out a portion. The repertoire consists of 140,000 to 150,000 clones, with over 80% occurring once and the leading ten covering under 7.5%. Germline V gene data show CDR1 as SGHAT and CDR2 as FQNNGV. The CDR3 runs 14 residues. Trimming took off 1 base at V and 2 bases at J, with 9 bases between the two ends. The sequence came from a man of 80 years or more with acute or convalescent COVID-19. The sequenced sample consisted of peripheral blood. The chain joins TRBV11-2 to TRBJ2-7; D uncertain. CDR3 nucleotide sequence: TGTGCCAGCAGCTTAGGAGGCTTTCCCTACGAGCAGTACTTC. Translating gives CASSLGGFPYEQYF.